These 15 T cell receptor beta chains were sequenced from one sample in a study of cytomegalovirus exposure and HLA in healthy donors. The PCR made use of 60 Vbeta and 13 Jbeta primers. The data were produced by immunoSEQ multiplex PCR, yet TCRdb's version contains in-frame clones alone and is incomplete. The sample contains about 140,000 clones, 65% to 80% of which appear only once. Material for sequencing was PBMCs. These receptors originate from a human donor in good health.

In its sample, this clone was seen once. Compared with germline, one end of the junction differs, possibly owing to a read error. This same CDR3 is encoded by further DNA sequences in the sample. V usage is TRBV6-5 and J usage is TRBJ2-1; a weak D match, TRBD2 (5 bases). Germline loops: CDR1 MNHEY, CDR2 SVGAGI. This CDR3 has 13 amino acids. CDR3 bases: TGCGCCAGCAGAGAAACTAGTTACAATGAGCAGTTCTTC. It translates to CASRETSYNEQFF.

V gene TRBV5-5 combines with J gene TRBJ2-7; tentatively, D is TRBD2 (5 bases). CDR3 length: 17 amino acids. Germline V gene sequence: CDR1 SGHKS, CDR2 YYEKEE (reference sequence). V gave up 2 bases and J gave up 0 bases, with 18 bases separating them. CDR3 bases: TGTGCCAGCAGCTTAGGTTTCAACCCTGGGAGCTCCTACGAGCAGTACTTC. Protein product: CASSLGFNPGSSYEQYF.

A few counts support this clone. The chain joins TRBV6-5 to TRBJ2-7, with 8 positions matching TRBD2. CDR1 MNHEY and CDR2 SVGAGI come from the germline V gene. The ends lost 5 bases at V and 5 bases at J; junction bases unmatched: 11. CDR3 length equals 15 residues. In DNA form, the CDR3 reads TGTGCCAGCAGTGGCTTTAGCGGGAACTTCGACGAGCAGTACTTC. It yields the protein CASSGFSGNFDEQYF.

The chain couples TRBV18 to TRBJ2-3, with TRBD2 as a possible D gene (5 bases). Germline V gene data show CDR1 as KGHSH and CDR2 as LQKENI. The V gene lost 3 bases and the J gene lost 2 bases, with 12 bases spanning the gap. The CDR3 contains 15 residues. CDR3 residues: CASSPPRGTTDTQYF. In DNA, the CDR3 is TGTGCCAGCTCACCTCCTCGGGGAACCACAGATACGCAGTATTTT.

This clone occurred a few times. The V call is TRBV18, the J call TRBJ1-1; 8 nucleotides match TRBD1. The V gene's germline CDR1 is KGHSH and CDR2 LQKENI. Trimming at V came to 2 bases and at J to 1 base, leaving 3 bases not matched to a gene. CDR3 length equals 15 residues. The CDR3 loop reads CASSPWTGRNTEAFF. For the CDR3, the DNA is TGTGCCAGCTCACCATGGACAGGGCGGAACACTGAAGCTTTCTTT.

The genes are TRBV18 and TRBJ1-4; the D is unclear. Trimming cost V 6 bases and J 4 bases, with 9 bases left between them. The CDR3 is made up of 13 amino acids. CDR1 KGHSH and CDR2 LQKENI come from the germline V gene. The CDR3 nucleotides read TGTGCCAGCTCGTATGGAGATAATGAAAAACTGTTTTTT. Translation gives CASSYGDNEKLFF.

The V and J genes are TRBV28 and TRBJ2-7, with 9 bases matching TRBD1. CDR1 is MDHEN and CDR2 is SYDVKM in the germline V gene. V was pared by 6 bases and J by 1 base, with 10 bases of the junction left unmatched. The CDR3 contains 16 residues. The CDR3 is CASRPTSGTGSYEQYF. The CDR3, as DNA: TGTGCCAGCAGACCTACCTCCGGGACAGGGTCCTACGAGCAGTACTTC.

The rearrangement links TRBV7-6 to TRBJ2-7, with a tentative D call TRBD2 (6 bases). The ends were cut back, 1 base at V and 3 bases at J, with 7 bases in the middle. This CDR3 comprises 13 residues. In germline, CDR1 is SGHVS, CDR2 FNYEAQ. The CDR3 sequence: CASSLGGLYEQYF. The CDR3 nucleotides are TGTGCCAGCAGCTTAGGGGGACTCTACGAGCAGTACTTC. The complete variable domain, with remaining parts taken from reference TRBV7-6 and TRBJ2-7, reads GAGVSQSPRYKVTKRGQDVALRCDPISGHVSLYWYRQALGQGPEFLTYFNYEAQQDKSGLPNDRFSAERPEGSISTLTIQRTEQRDSAMYRCASSLGGLYEQYFGPGTRLTVT.

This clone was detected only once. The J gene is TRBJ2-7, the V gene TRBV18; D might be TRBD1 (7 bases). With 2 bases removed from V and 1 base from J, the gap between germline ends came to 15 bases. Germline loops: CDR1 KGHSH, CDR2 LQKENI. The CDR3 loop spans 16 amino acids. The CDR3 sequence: CASSPNRGLLSYEQYF. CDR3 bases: TGTGCCAGCTCACCAAACAGGGGACTCCTTTCCTACGAGCAGTACTTC.

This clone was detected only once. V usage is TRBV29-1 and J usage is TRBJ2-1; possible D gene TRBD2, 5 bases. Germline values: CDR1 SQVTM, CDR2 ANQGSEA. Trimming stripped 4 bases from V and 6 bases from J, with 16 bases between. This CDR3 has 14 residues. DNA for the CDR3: TGCAGCGTTGTGGGCCTAGTAGAGGGCAATGAGCAGTTCTTC. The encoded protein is CSVVGLVEGNEQFF.

The DNA of the CDR3 is TGTGCCAGCAGTTTTATGAGCGGGACATACGAGCAGTACTTC. This encodes CASSFMSGTYEQYF. This chain uses TRBV27 with TRBJ2-7; TRBD2 might be the D (7 bases). V was clipped by 3 bases and J by 4 bases, with 13 bases between them. Germline V gene lookup returns CDR1 MNHEY and CDR2 SMNVEV (reference sequence). The CDR3 has 14 amino acids.

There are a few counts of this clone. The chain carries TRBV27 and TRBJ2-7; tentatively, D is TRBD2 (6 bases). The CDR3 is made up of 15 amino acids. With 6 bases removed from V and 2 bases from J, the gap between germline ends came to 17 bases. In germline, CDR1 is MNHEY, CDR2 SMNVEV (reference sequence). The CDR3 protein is CASSIGGVRPYEQYF. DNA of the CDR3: TGTGCCAGCAGCATCGGGGGAGTCCGTCCCTACGAGCAGTACTTC.

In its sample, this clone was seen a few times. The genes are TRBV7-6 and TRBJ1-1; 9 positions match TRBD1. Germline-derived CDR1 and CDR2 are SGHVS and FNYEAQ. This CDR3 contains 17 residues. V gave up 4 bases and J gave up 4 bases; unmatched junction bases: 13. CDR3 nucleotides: TGTGCCAGCAGCTCGGGGGGCGACAGGGGGTCAGGCACTGAAGCTTTCTTT. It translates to CASSSGGDRGSGTEAFF.

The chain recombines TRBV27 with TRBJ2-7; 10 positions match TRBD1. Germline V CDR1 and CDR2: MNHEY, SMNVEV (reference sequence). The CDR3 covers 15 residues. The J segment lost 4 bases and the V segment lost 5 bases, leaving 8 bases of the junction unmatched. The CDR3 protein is CASSTPGQGQYEQYF. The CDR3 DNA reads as TGTGCCAGCAGTACGCCGGGACAGGGGCAATACGAGCAGTACTTC.

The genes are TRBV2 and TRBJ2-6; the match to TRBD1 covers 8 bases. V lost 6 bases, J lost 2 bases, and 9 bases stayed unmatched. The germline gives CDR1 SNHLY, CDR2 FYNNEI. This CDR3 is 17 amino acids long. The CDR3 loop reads CASRGTGRWAGANVLTF. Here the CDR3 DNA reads TGTGCCAGCAGGGGGACAGGAAGGTGGGCTGGGGCCAACGTCCTGACTTTC.